These 6 T cell receptor beta chains were all obtained from the same sample, sequenced in a study of cytomegalovirus exposure and HLA in healthy donors. It was with 60 Vbeta and 13 Jbeta primers that the PCR ran. The protocol was immunoSEQ multiplex PCR, while the TCRdb copy is restricted to in-frame clones and leaves out a portion. The sample has 140,000 to 150,000 clones, about 80% seen once. The sequencing input was PBMCs. These receptors all stem from a man aged 35 to 55 in good health and CMV-seronegative.

V and J are TRBV5-1 and TRBJ2-3; 11 positions match TRBD2. This CDR3 region has 17 residues. V shed 0 bases, J shed 5 bases, and the junction held 8 bases outside the gene matches. The germline V gene has CDR1 SGHRS and CDR2 YFSETQ. In DNA form, the CDR3 reads TGCGCCAGCAGCTTGGCCGGGCTAGCGGGGGGCCAAGATACGCAGTATTTT. Protein: CASSLAGLAGGQDTQYF.

This clone was counted at least ten times. J is TRBJ1-4 and V is TRBV6-5; D is uncertain. The V end was cut by 6 bases, the J end by 3 bases, with 14 bases between. Germline V CDR1 and CDR2: MNHEY, SVGAGI. This CDR3 contains 15 residues. In DNA, the CDR3 is TGTGCCAGCAGGGGCGGGAGCCAACCTAATGAAAAACTGTTTTTT. Translating gives CASRGGSQPNEKLFF.

This clone came up a few times. V gene TRBV5-5 combines with J gene TRBJ2-7; D is perhaps TRBD1 (6 bases). This CDR3 region has 14 residues. Germline V gene sequence: CDR1 SGHKS, CDR2 YYEKEE (reference sequence). The V gene lost 4 bases and the J gene lost 2 bases, with 13 bases spanning the gap. The CDR3 bases are TGTGCCAGCAGCCCCAGGGACACCACCTACGAGCAGTACTTC. Its protein product is CASSPRDTTYEQYF.

The chain has TRBV5-1 and TRBJ2-3; 14 bases align to TRBD2. CDR1 and CDR2 (germline): SGHRS, YFSETQ. V was pared by 4 bases and J by 6 bases, with 7 bases of the junction left unmatched. The CDR3 consists of 16 residues. The CDR3 loop reads CASSAGLAGGRDTQYF. The CDR3 coding sequence is TGCGCCAGCAGCGCCGGACTAGCGGGGGGCAGGGATACGCAGTATTTT.

The chain has TRBV19 and TRBJ1-2; D is unresolved. Germline loops: CDR1 LNHDA, CDR2 SQIVND (reference sequence). V shed 5 bases and J shed 10 bases, with 20 bases lying between them. The CDR3 has 14 residues. CDR3 residues: CASSVSASSRSYTF. CDR3 bases: TGTGCCAGTAGTGTCAGCGCCAGCAGCCGATCCTACACCTTC.

This chain connects TRBV7-9 to TRBJ2-5; no firm D call. The CDR3 covers 13 residues. Deletions cut 5 bases from V and 2 bases from J, with 9 bases between. Germline loops: CDR1 SEHNR, CDR2 FQNEAQ (reference sequence). CDR3 region: CASSGPGQETQYF. CDR3 DNA sequence: TGTGCCAGCAGCGGGCCCGGTCAAGAGACCCAGTACTTC.